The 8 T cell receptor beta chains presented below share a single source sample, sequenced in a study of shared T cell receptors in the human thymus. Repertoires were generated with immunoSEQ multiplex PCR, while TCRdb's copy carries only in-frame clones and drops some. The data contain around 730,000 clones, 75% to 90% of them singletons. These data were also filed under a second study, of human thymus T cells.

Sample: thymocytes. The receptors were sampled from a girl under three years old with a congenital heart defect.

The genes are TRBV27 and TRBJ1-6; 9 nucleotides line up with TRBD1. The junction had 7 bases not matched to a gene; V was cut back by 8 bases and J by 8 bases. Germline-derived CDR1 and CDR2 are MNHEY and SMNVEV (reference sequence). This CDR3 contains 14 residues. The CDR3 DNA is TGTGCCAGCGGTTGGGACAGGGAGTATTCACCCCTCCACTTT. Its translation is CASGWDREYSPLHF.

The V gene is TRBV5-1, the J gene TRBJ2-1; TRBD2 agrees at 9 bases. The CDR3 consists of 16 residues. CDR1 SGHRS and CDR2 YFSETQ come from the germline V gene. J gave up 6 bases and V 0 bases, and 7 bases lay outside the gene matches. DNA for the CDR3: TGCGCCAGCAGCTTGGCCCCGCGGGGGGGGCCCAATGAGCAGTTCTTC. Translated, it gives CASSLAPRGGPNEQFF. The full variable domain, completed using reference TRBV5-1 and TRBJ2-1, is KAGVTQTPRYLIKTRGQQVTLSCSPISGHRSVSWYQQTPGQGLQFLFEYFSETQRNKGNFPGRFSGRQFSNSRSEMNVSTLELGDSALYLCASSLAPRGGPNEQFFGPGTRLTVL.

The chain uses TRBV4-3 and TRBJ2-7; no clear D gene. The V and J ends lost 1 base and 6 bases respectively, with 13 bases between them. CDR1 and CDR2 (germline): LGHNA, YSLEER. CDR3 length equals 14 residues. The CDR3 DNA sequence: TGCGCCAGCAGCCAAGCGATCTCTGCGGCCGAGCAGTACTTC. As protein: CASSQAISAAEQYF.

CDR3 coding DNA: TGTGCCAGCAGTTTCGGCAGGGGAGTCCAAGAGACCCAGTACTTC. Protein product: CASSFGRGVQETQYF. The chain couples TRBV27 to TRBJ2-5, with D maybe TRBD1 (6 bases). Trimming shortened V by 3 bases and J by 1 base, and 12 bases separated the two germline ends. The CDR3 contains 15 residues. Germline CDR1 reads MNHEY; CDR2 reads SMNVEV (reference sequence).

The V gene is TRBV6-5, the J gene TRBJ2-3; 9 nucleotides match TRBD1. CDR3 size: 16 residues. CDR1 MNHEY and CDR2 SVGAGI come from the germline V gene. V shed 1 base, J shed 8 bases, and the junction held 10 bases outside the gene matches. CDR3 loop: CASSYLRTGVLGTQYF. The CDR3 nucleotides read TGTGCCAGCAGTTACTTACGGACAGGGGTTCTGGGTACGCAGTATTTT.

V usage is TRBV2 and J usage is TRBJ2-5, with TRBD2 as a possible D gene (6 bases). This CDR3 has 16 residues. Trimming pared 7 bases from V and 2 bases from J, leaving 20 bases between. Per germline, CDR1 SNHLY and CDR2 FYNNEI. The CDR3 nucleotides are TGTGCCAGCATCTCCCGAGGGACTGGCGGTCAAGAGACCCAGTACTTC. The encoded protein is CASISRGTGGQETQYF.

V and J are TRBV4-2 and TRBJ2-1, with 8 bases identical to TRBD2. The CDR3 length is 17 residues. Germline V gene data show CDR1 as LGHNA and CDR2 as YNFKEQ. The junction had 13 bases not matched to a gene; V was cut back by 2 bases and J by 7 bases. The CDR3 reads CASSQSPSGGGLNEQFF. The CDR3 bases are TGTGCCAGCAGCCAATCCCCCTCTGGCGGGGGGTTGAATGAGCAGTTCTTC.

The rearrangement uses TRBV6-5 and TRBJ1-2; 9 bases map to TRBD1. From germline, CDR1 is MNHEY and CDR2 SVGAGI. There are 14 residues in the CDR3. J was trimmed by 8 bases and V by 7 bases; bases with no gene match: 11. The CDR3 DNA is TGTGCCAGCAAACTAAGACAGGGGGTTAACGGCTACACCTTC. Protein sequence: CASKLRQGVNGYTF.